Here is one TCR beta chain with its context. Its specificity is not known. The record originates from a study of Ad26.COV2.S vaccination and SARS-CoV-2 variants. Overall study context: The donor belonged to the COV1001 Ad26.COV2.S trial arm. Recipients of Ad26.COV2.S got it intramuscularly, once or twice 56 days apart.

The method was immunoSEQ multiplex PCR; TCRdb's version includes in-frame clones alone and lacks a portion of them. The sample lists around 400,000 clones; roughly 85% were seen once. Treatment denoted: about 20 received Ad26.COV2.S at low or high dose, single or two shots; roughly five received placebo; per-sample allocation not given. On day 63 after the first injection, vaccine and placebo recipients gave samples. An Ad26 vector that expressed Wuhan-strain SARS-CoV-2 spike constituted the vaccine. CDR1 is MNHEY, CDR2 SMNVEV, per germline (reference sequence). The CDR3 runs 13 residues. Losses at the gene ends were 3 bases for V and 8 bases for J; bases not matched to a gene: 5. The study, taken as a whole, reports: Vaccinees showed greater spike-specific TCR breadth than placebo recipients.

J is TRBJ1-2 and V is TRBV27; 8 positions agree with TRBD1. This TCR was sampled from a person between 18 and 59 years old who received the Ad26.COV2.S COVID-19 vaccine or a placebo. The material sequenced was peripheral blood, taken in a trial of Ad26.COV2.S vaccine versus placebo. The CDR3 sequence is CASSFRGQKGYTF. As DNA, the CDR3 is TGTGCCAGCAGTTTCAGGGGGCAGAAAGGCTACACCTTC.